A single sample is the source of the 18 T cell receptor beta chains below, sequenced in a study of post-analysis software for immune sequencing data. TCR beta cDNA libraries had unique molecular identifiers. MiXCR, applied by TCRdb to the PCR reads, yields one record per CDR3 protein. This table has approximately 360,000 distinct CDR3 sequences, about a third appearing once. Their cognate antigens are unknown. General study findings and limits: The study found TRBV5-6, TRBV5-1 and TRBV20-1 among five or six TRBV segments more frequent in patients than controls.

The source material was blood. Every receptor here comes from a girl between 10 and 17 years old with multiple sclerosis.

This clonotype was detected only a few times. The chain combines TRBV10-3 with TRBJ1-2, with a weak D call TRBD1 (6 bases). The CDR3 sequence is 15 residues long. In germline, CDR1 is ENHRY, CDR2 SYGVKD. Trimming pared 6 bases from V and 8 bases from J, leaving 22 bases between. For the CDR3, the DNA is TGTGCCATCAGGGACAGTACAAACGGGCGGGACGGCTACACCTTC. This gives the protein CAIRDSTNGRDGYTF.

This clonotype was observed a handful of times. V gene TRBV5-1 combines with J gene TRBJ2-1; no firm D call. This CDR3 contains 14 residues. Germline V CDR1 and CDR2: SGHRS, YFSETQ. The germline V and J ends were trimmed by 2 bases and 7 bases, with 13 bases remaining between them. CDR3 sequence reads: CASSFASATNEQFF. In nucleotides, the CDR3 is TGCGCCAGCAGCTTCGCGAGCGCCACAAATGAGCAGTTCTTC.

This clonotype was found a few times. The chain uses TRBV19 and TRBJ1-2; TRBD1 might be the D (5 bases). Germline V gene data show CDR1 as LNHDA and CDR2 as SQIVND (reference sequence). V was pared by 5 bases and J by 4 bases, with 20 bases between. The CDR3 sequence is 16 residues long. CDR3 nucleotide sequence: TGTGCCAGTAGTTCAAACTTTGGAGCGACAGCCTATGGCTACACCTTC. Translating gives CASSSNFGATAYGYTF.

The rearrangement links TRBV5-1 to TRBJ2-3; D uncertain. Trimming shortened V by 4 bases and J by 0 bases, and 12 bases separated the two germline ends. Germline V gives CDR1 SGHRS, CDR2 YFSETQ. The CDR3 sequence is 15 residues long. The CDR3 here is CASSPGPTSTDTQYF. The CDR3 bases are TGCGCCAGCAGCCCTGGCCCCACTAGCACAGATACGCAGTATTTT. Drawing the rest from reference TRBV5-1 and TRBJ2-3, the complete variable domain is KAGVTQTPRYLIKTRGQQVTLSCSPISGHRSVSWYQQTPGQGLQFLFEYFSETQRNKGNFPGRFSGRQFSNSRSEMNVSTLELGDSALYLCASSPGPTSTDTQYFGPGTRLTVL.

This clonotype was recorded once. V is TRBV7-9 and J is TRBJ2-1; tentatively, D is TRBD2 (5 bases). With 3 bases removed from V and 4 bases from J, the gap between germline ends came to 19 bases. The germline V gene has CDR1 SEHNR and CDR2 FQNEAQ (reference sequence). The CDR3 runs to 17 residues. The CDR3 nucleotides read TGTGCCAGCAGCTTCCCCAAGGCGAGGGTTTCGTACAATGAGCAGTTCTTC. It yields the protein CASSFPKARVSYNEQFF.

The chain recombines TRBV6-5 with TRBJ2-1; TRBD2 aligns across 11 bases. This CDR3 comprises 16 residues. Germline V gene sequence: CDR1 MNHEY, CDR2 SVGAGI. The ends lost 5 bases at V and 5 bases at J; junction bases unmatched: 8. CDR3 DNA sequence: TGTGCCAGCAGTACATCCCTAGCGGGGGGCAACAATGAGCAGTTCTTC. Its translation is CASSTSLAGGNNEQFF.

V and J are TRBV27 and TRBJ2-7, with D possibly being TRBD1 or TRBD2 (6 bases each). CDR3 length: 13 amino acids. Trimming shortened V by 6 bases and J by 5 bases, and 14 bases separated the two germline ends. Germline-derived CDR1 and CDR2 are MNHEY and SMNVEV (reference sequence). CDR3 nucleotide sequence: TGTGCCAGCAGACAGGGTTTAGCGGACGAGCAGTACTTC. Translated, it gives CASRQGLADEQYF.

This clonotype has a handful of counts. J is TRBJ1-2 and V is TRBV6-1, with TRBD1 identical over 7 bases. V trimming: 7 bases; J trimming: 4 bases; junction bases outside the gene matches: 6. The CDR3 is 13 residues long. Germline V gene data show CDR1 as MNHNS and CDR2 as SASEGT. The CDR3 sequence: CASMIRDSYGYTF. As DNA, the CDR3 is TGTGCCAGCATGATCCGGGACAGCTATGGCTACACCTTC.

The chain's CDR3 is CSAPAPSGGTDTQYF. The CDR3 nucleotides read TGCAGTGCTCCTGCCCCTAGCGGGGGCACAGATACGCAGTATTTT. V gene TRBV20-1 combines with J gene TRBJ2-3; 9 bases align to TRBD2. The CDR3 extends over 15 amino acids. Germline V gene data show CDR1 as DFQATT and CDR2 as SNEGSKA (reference sequence). J lost 1 base, V lost 5 bases, and 7 bases had no gene match.

The chain couples TRBV6-6 to TRBJ2-7, with a weak D call TRBD2 (8 bases). The CDR3 sequence is 15 residues long. Germline CDR1 MNHNY, CDR2 SVGAGI (reference sequence). The V end lost 5 bases, the J end lost 0 bases, and 14 bases lay between the germline ends. The CDR3 spells CASSAGGDSSYEQYF. For the CDR3, the DNA is TGTGCCAGCAGTGCCGGGGGGGACAGCTCCTACGAGCAGTACTTC.

The chain combines TRBV12-3 or TRBV12-4 with TRBJ1-2, with 7 positions matching TRBD1. CDR3 size: 17 residues. With 5 bases clipped from V and 4 bases from J, the junction kept 16 bases outside the gene matches. The chain's CDR3 is CASSVDRYSKFGYGYTF. DNA for the CDR3: TGTGCCAGCAGTGTGGACAGGTACTCAAAGTTTGGCTATGGCTACACCTTC.

This clonotype was counted once. The chain couples TRBV5-1 to TRBJ2-3; TRBD1 might be the D (6 bases). The CDR3 is made up of 14 amino acids. CDR1 and CDR2 from the germline V gene are SGHRS and YFSETQ. The germline V and J ends were trimmed by 4 bases and 2 bases, with 11 bases remaining between them. The CDR3 here is CASSPGVDTDTQYF. CDR3 sequence (DNA): TGCGCCAGCAGCCCAGGGGTCGACACAGATACGCAGTATTTT.

The gene calls are TRBV6-5 and TRBJ1-5; 7 bases are a match to TRBD1. The V segment lost 5 bases and the J segment 4 bases; nucleotides outside the gene matches: 11. CDR3 length: 16 amino acids. Germline CDR1 MNHEY, CDR2 SVGAGI. The CDR3 region is CASSLTLSGGNQPQHF. Written as DNA, the CDR3 is TGTGCCAGCAGTCTGACCCTATCAGGGGGTAATCAGCCCCAGCATTTT.

This clonotype was picked up a small number of times. The J gene is TRBJ2-7, the V gene TRBV7-2; D might be TRBD2 (6 bases). Trimming removed 5 bases from V and 0 bases from J, with 14 bases in between. The germline V gene encodes CDR1 SGHTA and CDR2 FQGNSA. The CDR3 consists of 15 residues. This CDR3 is CASSPGGDPSYEQYF. Written as DNA, the CDR3 is TGTGCCAGCAGCCCGGGCGGGGATCCCTCCTACGAGCAGTACTTC. Drawing the rest from reference TRBV7-2 and TRBJ2-7, the complete variable domain is GAGVSQSPSNKVTEKGKDVELRCDPISGHTALYWYRQSLGQGLEFLIYFQGNSAPDKSGLPSDRFSAERTGGSVSTLTIQRTQQEDSAVYLCASSPGGDPSYEQYFGPGTRLTVT.

The J gene is TRBJ2-1, the V gene TRBV5-1, with 10 bases matching TRBD2. Germline V CDR1 and CDR2: SGHRS, YFSETQ. Trimming removed 4 bases from V and 0 bases from J; junction bases left unmatched: 13. This CDR3 comprises 19 residues. Here the CDR3 DNA reads TGCGCCAGCAGCGTAGGAGCGGGGGGGTTCCTGAGCTCCTACAATGAGCAGTTCTTC. Its protein product is CASSVGAGGFLSSYNEQFF.

This clonotype was counted between two and nine times. A read error may account for a junction end that differs from germline. The chain has TRBV6-2 or TRBV6-3 and TRBJ1-5; TRBD1 is a possible D gene (6 bases). The germline V gene has CDR1 MNHEY and CDR2 SVGEGT. The CDR3 is made up of 14 amino acids. The chain's CDR3 is CASGYGQKREPQHF. The CDR3 DNA is TGTGCCAGCGGTTACGGACAGAAACGGGAGCCCCAGCATTTT.

This chain uses TRBV7-8 with TRBJ2-1; TRBD1 matches 7 bases. J gave up 3 bases and V 5 bases, and 7 bases lay outside the gene matches. This CDR3 has 15 amino acids. Germline V gives CDR1 SGHVS, CDR2 FQNEAQ. The CDR3: CASSQGDRIYNEQFF. The CDR3 DNA is TGTGCCAGCAGCCAAGGGGACAGAATCTACAATGAGCAGTTCTTC.

The count of this clonotype is one. Mismatch with germline at one junction end may stem from a read error. The CDR3 loop reads CVSGLTGTGTHSNQPQHF. The CDR3 bases are TGTGTCAGCGGCTTAACCGGGACAGGGACCCATAGCAATCAGCCCCAGCATTTT. The gene calls are TRBV7-2 and TRBJ1-5; TRBD1 matches at 9 bases. The CDR3 is 18 amino acids. In germline, CDR1 is SGHTA, CDR2 FQGNSA.